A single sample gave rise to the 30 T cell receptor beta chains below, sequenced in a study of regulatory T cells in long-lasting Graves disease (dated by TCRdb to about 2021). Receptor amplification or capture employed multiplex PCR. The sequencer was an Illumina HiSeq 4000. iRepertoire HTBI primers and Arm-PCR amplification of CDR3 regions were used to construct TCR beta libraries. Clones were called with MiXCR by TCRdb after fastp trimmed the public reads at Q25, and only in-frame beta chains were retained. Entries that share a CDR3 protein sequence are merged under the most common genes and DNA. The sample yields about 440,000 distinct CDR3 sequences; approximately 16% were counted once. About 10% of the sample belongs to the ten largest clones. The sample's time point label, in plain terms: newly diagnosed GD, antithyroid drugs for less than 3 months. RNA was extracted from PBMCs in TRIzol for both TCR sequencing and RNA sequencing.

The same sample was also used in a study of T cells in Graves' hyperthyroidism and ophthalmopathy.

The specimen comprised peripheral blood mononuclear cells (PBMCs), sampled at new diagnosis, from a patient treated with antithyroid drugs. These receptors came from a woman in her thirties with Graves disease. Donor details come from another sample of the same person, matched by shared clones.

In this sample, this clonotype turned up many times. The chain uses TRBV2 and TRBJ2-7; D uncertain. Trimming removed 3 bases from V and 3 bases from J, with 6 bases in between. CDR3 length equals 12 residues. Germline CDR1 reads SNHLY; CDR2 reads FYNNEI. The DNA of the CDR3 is TGTGCCAGCAGTGAGGGCGGCTACGAGCAGTACTTC. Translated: CASSEGGYEQYF.

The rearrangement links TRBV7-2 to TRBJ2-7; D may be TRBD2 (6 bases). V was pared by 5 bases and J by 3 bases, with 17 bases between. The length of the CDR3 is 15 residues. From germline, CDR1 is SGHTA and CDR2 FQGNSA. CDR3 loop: CASSLGAGSDYEQYF. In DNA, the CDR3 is TGTGCCAGCAGCCTAGGGGCGGGATCCGACTACGAGCAGTACTTC.

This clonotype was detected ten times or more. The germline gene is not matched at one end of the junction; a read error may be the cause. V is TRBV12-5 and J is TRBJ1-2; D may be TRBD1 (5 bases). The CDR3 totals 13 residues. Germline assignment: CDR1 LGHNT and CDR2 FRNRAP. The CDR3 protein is CASGSVSGTELHF. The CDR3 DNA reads TGTGCTAGTGGTTCGGTCTCCGGGACGGAGCTTCACTTC.

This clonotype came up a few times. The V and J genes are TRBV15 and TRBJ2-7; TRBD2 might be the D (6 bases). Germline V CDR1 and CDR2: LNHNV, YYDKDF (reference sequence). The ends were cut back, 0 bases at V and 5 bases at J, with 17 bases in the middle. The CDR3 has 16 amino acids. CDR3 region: CATSRDVVGRTDEQYF. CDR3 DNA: TGTGCCACCAGCAGAGATGTGGTCGGGAGAACCGACGAGCAGTACTTC.

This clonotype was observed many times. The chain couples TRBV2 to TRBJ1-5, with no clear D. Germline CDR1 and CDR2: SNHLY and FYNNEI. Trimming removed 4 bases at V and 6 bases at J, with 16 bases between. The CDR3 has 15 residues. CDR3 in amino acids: CASSGVRQGTQPQHF. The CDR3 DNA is TGTGCCAGCAGTGGTGTCAGACAAGGAACTCAGCCCCAGCATTTT. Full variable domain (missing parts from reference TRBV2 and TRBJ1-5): EPEVTQTPSHQVTQMGQEVILRCVPISNHLYFYWYRQILGQKVEFLVSFYNNEISEKSEIFDDQFSVERPDGSNFTLKIRSTKLEDSAMYFCASSGVRQGTQPQHFGDGTRLSIL.

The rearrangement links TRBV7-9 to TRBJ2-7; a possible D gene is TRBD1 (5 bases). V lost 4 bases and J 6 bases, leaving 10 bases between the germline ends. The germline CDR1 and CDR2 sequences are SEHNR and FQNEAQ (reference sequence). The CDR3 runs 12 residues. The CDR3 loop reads CASSSLTVEQYF. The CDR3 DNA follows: TGTGCCAGCAGCTCCCTGACAGTCGAGCAGTACTTC.

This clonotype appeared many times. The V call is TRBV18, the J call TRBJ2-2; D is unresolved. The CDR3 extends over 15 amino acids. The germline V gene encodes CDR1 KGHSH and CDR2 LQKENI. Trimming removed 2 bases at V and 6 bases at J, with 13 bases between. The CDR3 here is CASSPSPRRAGELFF. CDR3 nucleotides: TGTGCCAGCTCACCATCTCCCAGGCGAGCCGGGGAGCTGTTTTTT.

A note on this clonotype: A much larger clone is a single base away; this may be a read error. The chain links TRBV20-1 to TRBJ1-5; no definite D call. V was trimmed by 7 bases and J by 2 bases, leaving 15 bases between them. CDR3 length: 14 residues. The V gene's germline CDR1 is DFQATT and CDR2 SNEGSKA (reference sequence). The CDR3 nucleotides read TGCAGTGTCGAAGAGAGCGCGGGCAATCAGCCCCAGCATTTT. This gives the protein CSVEESAGNQPQHF.

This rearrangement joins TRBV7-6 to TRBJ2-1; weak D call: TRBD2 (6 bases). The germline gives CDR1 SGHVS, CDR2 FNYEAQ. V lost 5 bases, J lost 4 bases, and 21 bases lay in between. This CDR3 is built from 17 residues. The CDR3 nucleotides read TGTGCCAGCAGCCCCTCCGCACGCGGGACGAATTACAATGAGCAGTTCTTC. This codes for CASSPSARGTNYNEQFF.

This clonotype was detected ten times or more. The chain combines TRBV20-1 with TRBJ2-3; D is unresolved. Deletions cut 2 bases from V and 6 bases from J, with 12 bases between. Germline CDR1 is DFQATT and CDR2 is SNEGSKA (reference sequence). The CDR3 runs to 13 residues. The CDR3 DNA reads TGCAGTGCTAGAAGCCCCGGGTTGGATACGCAGTATTTT. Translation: CSARSPGLDTQYF.

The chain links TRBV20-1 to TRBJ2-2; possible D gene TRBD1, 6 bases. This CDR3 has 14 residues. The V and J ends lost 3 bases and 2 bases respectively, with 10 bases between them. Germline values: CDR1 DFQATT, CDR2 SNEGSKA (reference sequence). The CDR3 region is CSASRDTNTGELFF. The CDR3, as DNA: TGCAGTGCTAGTCGGGACACTAACACCGGGGAGCTGTTTTTT.

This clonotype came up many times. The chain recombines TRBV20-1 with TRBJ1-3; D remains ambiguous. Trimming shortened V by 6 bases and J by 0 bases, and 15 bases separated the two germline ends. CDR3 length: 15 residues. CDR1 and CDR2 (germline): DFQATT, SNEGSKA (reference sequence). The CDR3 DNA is TGCAGTGCCGCCCCTATAGTTACCTCTGGAAACACCATATATTTT. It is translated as CSAAPIVTSGNTIYF.

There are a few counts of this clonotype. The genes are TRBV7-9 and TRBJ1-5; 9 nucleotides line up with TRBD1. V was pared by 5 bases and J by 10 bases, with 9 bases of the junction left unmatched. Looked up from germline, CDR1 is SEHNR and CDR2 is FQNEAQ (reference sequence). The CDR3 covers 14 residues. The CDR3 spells CASSTGQGMGPQHF. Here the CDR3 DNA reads TGTGCCAGCAGCACCGGACAGGGGATGGGTCCCCAGCATTTT. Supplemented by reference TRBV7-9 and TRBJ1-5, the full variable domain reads DTGVSQNPRHKITKRGQNVTFRCDPISEHNRLYWYRQTLGQGPEFLTYFQNEAQLEKSRLLSDRFSAERPKGSFSTLEIQRTEQGDSAMYLCASSTGQGMGPQHFGDGTRLSIL.

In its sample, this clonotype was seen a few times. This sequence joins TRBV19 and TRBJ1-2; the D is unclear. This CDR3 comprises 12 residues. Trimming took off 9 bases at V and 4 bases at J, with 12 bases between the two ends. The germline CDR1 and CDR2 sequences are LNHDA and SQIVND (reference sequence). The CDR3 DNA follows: TGTGCCAGCCTAGAAGAAAGCTATGGCTACACCTTC. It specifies CASLEESYGYTF.

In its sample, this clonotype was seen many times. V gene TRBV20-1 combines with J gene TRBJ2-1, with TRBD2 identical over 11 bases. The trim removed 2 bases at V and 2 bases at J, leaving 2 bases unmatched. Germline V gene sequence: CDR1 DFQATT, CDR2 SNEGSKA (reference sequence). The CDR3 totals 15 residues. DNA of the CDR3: TGCAGTGCTAGACCGACTAGCGGGGCCTACAATGAGCAGTTCTTC. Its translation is CSARPTSGAYNEQFF.

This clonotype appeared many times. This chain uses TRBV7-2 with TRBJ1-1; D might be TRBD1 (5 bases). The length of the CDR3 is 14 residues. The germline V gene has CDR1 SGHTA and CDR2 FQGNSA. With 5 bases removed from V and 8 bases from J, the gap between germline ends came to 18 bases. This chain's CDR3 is CASSPLFRVEEAFF. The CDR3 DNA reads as TGTGCCAGCAGCCCCCTGTTCAGGGTTGAGGAAGCTTTCTTT.

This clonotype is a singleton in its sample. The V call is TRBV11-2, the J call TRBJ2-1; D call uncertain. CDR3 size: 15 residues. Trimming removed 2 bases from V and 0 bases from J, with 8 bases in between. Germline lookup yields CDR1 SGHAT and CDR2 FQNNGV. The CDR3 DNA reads TGTGCCAGCAGCTTAACAGCGACCTCCTACAATGAGCAGTTCTTC. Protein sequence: CASSLTATSYNEQFF.

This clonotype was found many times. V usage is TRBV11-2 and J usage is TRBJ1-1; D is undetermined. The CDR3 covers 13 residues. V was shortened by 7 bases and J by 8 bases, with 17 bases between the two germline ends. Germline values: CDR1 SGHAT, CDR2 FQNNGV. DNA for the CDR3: TGTGCCAGCAACCCTTTGGCACGGAGAGAAGCTTTCTTT. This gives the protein CASNPLARREAFF.

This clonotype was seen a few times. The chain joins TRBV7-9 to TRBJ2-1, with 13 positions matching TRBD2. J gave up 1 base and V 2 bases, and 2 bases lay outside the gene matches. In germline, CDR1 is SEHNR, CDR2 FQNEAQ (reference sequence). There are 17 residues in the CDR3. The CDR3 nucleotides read TGTGCCAGCAGCTTAAAACTAGCGGGAGGGTCCTACAATGAGCAGTTCTTC. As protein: CASSLKLAGGSYNEQFF.

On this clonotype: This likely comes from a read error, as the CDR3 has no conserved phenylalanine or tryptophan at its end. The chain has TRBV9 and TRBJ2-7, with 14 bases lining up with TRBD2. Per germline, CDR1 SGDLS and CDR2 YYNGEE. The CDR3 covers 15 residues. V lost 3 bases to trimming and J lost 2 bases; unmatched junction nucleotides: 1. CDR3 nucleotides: TGTGCCAGCAGCGGGGGACTAGCGGGAGCCTACGAGCAGTACTAC. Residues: CASSGGLAGAYEQYY.

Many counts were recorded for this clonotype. The CDR3: CSATLAGAEQFF. DNA of the CDR3: TGCAGTGCTACGCTAGCGGGAGCTGAGCAGTTCTTC. The chain links TRBV20-1 to TRBJ2-1; TRBD2 agrees at 10 bases. In germline, CDR1 is DFQATT, CDR2 SNEGSKA (reference sequence). CDR3 length: 12 amino acids. V shed 4 bases, J shed 9 bases, and the junction held 3 bases outside the gene matches.

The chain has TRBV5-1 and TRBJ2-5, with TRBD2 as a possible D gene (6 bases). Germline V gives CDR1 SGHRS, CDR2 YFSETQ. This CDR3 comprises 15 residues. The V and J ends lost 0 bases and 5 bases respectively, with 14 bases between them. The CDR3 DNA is TGCGCCAGCAGCTTGGGGGCTAGCGTTGAGGAGACCCAGTACTTC. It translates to CASSLGASVEETQYF.

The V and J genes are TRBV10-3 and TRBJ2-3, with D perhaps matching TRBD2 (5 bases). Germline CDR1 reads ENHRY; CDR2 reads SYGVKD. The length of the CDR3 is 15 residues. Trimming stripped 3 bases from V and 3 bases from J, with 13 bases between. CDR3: CAISESGAGTDTQYF. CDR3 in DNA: TGTGCCATCAGTGAAAGCGGAGCCGGGACAGATACGCAGTATTTT.

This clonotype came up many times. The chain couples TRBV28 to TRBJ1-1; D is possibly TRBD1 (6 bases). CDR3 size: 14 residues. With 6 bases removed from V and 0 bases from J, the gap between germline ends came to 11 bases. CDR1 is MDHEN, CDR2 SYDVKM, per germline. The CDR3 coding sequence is TGTGCCAGCAGCGGACAGAGCCTGAACACTGAAGCTTTCTTT. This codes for CASSGQSLNTEAFF.

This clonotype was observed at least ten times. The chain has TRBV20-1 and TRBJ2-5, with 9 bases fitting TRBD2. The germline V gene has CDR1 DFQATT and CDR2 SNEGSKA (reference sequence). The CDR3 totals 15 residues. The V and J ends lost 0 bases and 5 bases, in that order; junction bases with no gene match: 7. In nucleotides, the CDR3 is TGCAGTGCTAGAGACGGAGCGGGAGGATCGGAGACCCAGTACTTC. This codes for CSARDGAGGSETQYF.

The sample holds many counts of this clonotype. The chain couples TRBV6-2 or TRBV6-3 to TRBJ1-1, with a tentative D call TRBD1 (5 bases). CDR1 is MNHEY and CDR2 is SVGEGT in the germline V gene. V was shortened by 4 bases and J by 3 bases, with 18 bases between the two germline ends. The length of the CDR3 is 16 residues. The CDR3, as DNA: TGTGCCAGCAGTTTCAAGTCCAGGGTCGGGGACACTGAAGCTTTCTTT. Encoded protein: CASSFKSRVGDTEAFF.

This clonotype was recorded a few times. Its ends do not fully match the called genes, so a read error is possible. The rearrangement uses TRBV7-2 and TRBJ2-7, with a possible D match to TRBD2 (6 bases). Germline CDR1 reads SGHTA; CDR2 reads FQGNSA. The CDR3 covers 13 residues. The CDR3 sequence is CASSAGLSYVQYF. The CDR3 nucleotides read TGTGCCAGCAGCGCGGGACTGTCCTACGTGCAGTACTTC.

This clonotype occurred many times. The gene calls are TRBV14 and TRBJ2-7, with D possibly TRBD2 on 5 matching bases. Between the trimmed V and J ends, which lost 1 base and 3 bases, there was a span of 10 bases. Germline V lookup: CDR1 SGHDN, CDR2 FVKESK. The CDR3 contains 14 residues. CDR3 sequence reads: CASSQGLALYEQYF. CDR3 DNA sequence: TGTGCCAGCAGCCAAGGTCTAGCACTCTACGAGCAGTACTTC.

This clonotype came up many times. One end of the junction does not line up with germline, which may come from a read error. The CDR3 coding sequence is TGTGCTAGCAGCCCCCAGTCTAGCGGGAGCACAGATACGCAGTATTTT. This sequence encodes CASSPQSSGSTDTQYF. The chain has TRBV7-7 and TRBJ2-3; 8 bases are a match to TRBD2. Germline V CDR1 and CDR2: SSHAT, FNYEAQ (reference sequence). This CDR3 spans 16 amino acids.

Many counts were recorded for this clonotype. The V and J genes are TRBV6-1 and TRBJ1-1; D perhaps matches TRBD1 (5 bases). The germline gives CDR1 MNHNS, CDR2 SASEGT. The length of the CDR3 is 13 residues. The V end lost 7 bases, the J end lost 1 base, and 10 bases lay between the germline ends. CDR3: CASIGTANTEAFF. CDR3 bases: TGTGCCAGCATCGGGACGGCGAACACTGAAGCTTTCTTT.